The source of this T cell receptor (beta chain) is a study of cytomegalovirus exposure and HLA in healthy donors. Study details: Clustering assigned around 77% of the 350 to 450 genotyped donors to the Caucasian-associated ancestry cluster.

13 Jbeta primers and 60 Vbeta primers were used for the PCR. The table came from immunoSEQ multiplex PCR; TCRdb's copy has only in-frame clones and leaves some out. The data contain over 80,000 clones, 78% of them seen just once; the ten biggest clones take up over 3%. The ends lost 3 bases at V and 1 base at J; junction bases unmatched: 5. There are 16 residues in the CDR3. Germline values: CDR1 SGHVS, CDR2 FQNEAQ. Sample: PBMCs. The origin of this receptor is a woman aged 40 to 50 in good health and CMV-seronegative. The chain couples TRBV7-8 to TRBJ2-3, with 9 bases lining up with TRBD2. This chain's CDR3 is CASSLSLAGGTDTQYF. The CDR3 DNA reads as TGTGCCAGCAGCTTGTCACTAGCGGGTGGCACAGATACGCAGTATTTT. Using reference TRBV7-8 and TRBJ2-3 for the parts outside the CDR3, the full variable domain is GAGVSQSPRYKVAKRGQDVALRCDPISGHVSLFWYQQALGQGPEFLTYFQNEAQLDKSGLPSDRFFAERPEGSVSTLKIQRTQQEDSAVYLCASSLSLAGGTDTQYFGPGTRLTVL.